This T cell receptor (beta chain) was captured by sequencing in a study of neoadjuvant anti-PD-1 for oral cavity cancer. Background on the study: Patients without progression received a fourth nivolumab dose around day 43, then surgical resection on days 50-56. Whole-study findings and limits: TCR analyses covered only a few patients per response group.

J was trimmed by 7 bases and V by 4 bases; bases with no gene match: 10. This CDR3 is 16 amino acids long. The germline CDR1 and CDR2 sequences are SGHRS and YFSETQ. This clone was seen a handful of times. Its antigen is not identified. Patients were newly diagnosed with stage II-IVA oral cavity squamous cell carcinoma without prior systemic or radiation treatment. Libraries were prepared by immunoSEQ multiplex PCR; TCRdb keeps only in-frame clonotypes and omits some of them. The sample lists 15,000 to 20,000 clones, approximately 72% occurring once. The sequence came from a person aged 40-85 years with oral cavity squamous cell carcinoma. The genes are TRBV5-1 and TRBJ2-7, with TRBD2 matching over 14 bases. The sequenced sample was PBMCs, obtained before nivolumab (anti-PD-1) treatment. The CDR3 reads CASSQGTSGSHGEQYF. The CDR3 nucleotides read TGCGCCAGCAGCCAGGGGACTAGCGGGAGTCACGGAGAGCAGTACTTC.